These 7 T cell receptor beta chains were all obtained from the same sample, sequenced in a study of graft-versus-host responses after intestinal transplantation. Some clones are missing from TCRdb's copy, which holds only in-frame ones; the method was immunoSEQ multiplex PCR. The sample includes 89,000 or so clones, roughly 85% seen only once; the top ten take roughly 0.83%. These TCRs' antigens remain unknown. Specimen: unstimulated CD4+ T cells sorted from spleen or lymph node cells, collected before intestinal transplant. The receptors come from a human donor who received an intestinal transplant.

The V gene is TRBV28, the J gene TRBJ2-7; D is perhaps TRBD1 (6 bases). Germline loops: CDR1 MDHEN, CDR2 SYDVKM. V was trimmed by 6 bases and J by 0 bases, leaving 18 bases between them. The CDR3 totals 16 residues. Written as DNA, the CDR3 is TGTGCCAGCAGAACGGACAGCCTCCCCAGCTCCTACGAGCAGTACTTC. It translates to CASRTDSLPSSYEQYF.

The chain joins TRBV5-1 to TRBJ1-5; D is unresolved. The V gene lost 0 bases and the J gene lost 4 bases, with 5 bases spanning the gap. The CDR3 has 13 residues. Germline V gives CDR1 SGHRS, CDR2 YFSETQ. CDR3 nucleotide sequence: TGCGCCAGCAGCTTGGGAGTAAATCAGCCCCAGCATTTT. Its protein product is CASSLGVNQPQHF.

V and J are TRBV11-2 and TRBJ1-2; 8 bases map to TRBD1. The trim removed 0 bases at V and 8 bases at J, leaving 11 bases unmatched. The CDR3 is 16 residues long. Germline V gene data show CDR1 as SGHAT and CDR2 as FQNNGV. The CDR3 sequence is CASSLESTGGIGGYTF. The CDR3 coding sequence is TGTGCCAGCAGCTTAGAATCTACAGGGGGGATAGGCGGCTACACCTTC.

J is TRBJ2-7 and V is TRBV27, with 13 bases identical to TRBD2. V lost 6 bases to trimming and J lost 1 base; unmatched junction nucleotides: 0. The CDR3 consists of 14 residues. Germline CDR1 MNHEY, CDR2 SMNVEV (reference sequence). This CDR3 is CASRGLAGSYEQYF. In nucleotides, the CDR3 is TGTGCCAGCAGGGGACTAGCGGGGTCCTACGAGCAGTACTTC.

The V and J genes are TRBV5-1 and TRBJ1-1; 7 bases are shared with TRBD1. CDR1 is SGHRS, CDR2 YFSETQ, per germline. The junction had 1 base not matched to a gene; V was cut back by 4 bases and J by 4 bases. This CDR3 is built from 12 residues. The CDR3 sequence: CASSQGVTEAFF. The CDR3 coding sequence is TGCGCCAGCAGCCAGGGGGTCACTGAAGCTTTCTTT.

The chain combines TRBV23-1 with TRBJ1-5; D unresolved. TRBV23-1 is treated as an ORF (open reading frame) with a function not yet certain. Trimming pared 2 bases from V and 3 bases from J, leaving 14 bases between. The CDR3 sequence is 16 residues long. This CDR3 is CASSQAIRRNNQPQHF. In DNA form, the CDR3 reads TGCGCCAGCAGTCAAGCGATTCGCCGAAACAATCAGCCCCAGCATTTT.

This clone was recorded a few times. CDR3 in DNA: TGCGCCAGCAGCCAAGATGACGGGGTCAATCACTACGAGCAGTACTTC. Translating gives CASSQDDGVNHYEQYF. This rearrangement joins TRBV4-1 to TRBJ2-7, with D tentatively TRBD2 (5 bases). In germline, CDR1 is MGHRA, CDR2 YSYEKL. The CDR3 is made up of 16 amino acids. Trimming shortened V by 0 bases and J by 3 bases, and 15 bases separated the two germline ends.